This entry lists 11 T cell receptor beta chains sequenced from one sample in a study of cytomegalovirus exposure and HLA in healthy donors. Use of 60 Vbeta and 13 Jbeta primers characterized the PCR. Sequencing was performed with immunoSEQ multiplex PCR; in TCRdb, only in-frame clones are kept and a portion is missing. The sample lists over 80,000 clones; 73% were seen once. Material: PBMCs. These TCRs come from a man aged 35-49 years in good health and CMV-seronegative.

The rearrangement links TRBV6-5 to TRBJ1-5, with no clear D. The germline gives CDR1 MNHEY, CDR2 SVGAGI. V lost 6 bases to trimming and J lost 0 bases, with 12 bases between them. The CDR3 has 15 amino acids. This chain's CDR3 is CASRKTDHSNQPQHF. The CDR3, as DNA: TGTGCCAGCAGGAAAACAGACCATAGCAATCAGCCCCAGCATTTT.

This clone was seen a handful of times. The V and J genes are TRBV7-9 and TRBJ1-2; D unresolved. Germline V gene data show CDR1 as SEHNR and CDR2 as FQNEAQ (reference sequence). The CDR3 is 14 amino acids. The V end was cut by 5 bases, the J end by 0 bases, with 10 bases between. CDR3 bases: TGTGCCAGCAGCCATCGACAAACTAACTATGGCTACACCTTC. Protein product: CASSHRQTNYGYTF.

The J gene is TRBJ1-1, the V gene TRBV7-8, with D unclear. This CDR3 has 13 residues. The V gene lost 1 base and the J gene lost 9 bases, with 12 bases spanning the gap. Per germline, CDR1 SGHVS and CDR2 FQNEAQ. Here the CDR3 reads CASSLVLSWQAFF. The CDR3 nucleotides are TGTGCCAGCAGCTTAGTCCTTTCATGGCAAGCTTTCTTT.

V usage is TRBV5-1 and J usage is TRBJ1-3; D is undetermined. V shed 0 bases and J shed 0 bases, with 10 bases lying between them. Germline CDR1 SGHRS, CDR2 YFSETQ. This CDR3 spans 16 amino acids. The CDR3 DNA follows: TGCGCCAGCAGCTTGGATCGTGCAGGCTCTGGAAACACCATATATTTT. It yields the protein CASSLDRAGSGNTIYF.

V is TRBV18 and J is TRBJ2-3, with a weak D call TRBD1 (6 bases). From germline, CDR1 is KGHSH and CDR2 LQKENI. Trimming cost V 5 bases and J 3 bases, with 15 bases left between them. The CDR3 length is 15 residues. The CDR3 here is CASSATGLQTDTQYF. The DNA of the CDR3 is TGTGCCAGCTCAGCTACAGGGTTACAGACAGATACGCAGTATTTT.

This clone was picked up a small number of times. Other DNA sequences within the sample encode an identical CDR3. V gene TRBV7-2 combines with J gene TRBJ2-1; no firm D call. V was cut by 1 base and J by 5 bases, with 6 bases left in between. The CDR3 contains 13 residues. CDR1 and CDR2 (germline): SGHTA, FQGNSA. The CDR3 loop is CASSLGHNNEQFF. Here the CDR3 DNA reads TGTGCCAGCAGCTTAGGACATAACAATGAGCAGTTCTTC.

This clone was seen a single time. This chain uses TRBV11-2 with TRBJ2-7, with no clear D. Deletions cut 0 bases from V and 1 base from J, with 10 bases between. This CDR3 is 15 amino acids long. CDR1 SGHAT and CDR2 FQNNGV come from the germline V gene. This CDR3 is CASSLDLGRSYEQYF. The CDR3 DNA follows: TGTGCCAGCAGCTTAGACTTAGGCAGGTCCTACGAGCAGTACTTC.

The chain couples TRBV5-1 to TRBJ1-3; TRBD1 might be the D (6 bases). V lost 4 bases and J 2 bases, leaving 16 bases between the germline ends. This CDR3 has 16 residues. Germline V gene lookup returns CDR1 SGHRS and CDR2 YFSETQ. The CDR3 reads CASSRTGLDTGNTIYF. CDR3 nucleotides: TGCGCCAGCAGCCGTACAGGGTTGGACACTGGAAACACCATATATTTT.

The rearrangement links TRBV27 to TRBJ1-1; TRBD1 might be the D (5 bases). The CDR3 spans 15 residues. In germline, CDR1 is MNHEY, CDR2 SMNVEV (reference sequence). Deletions cut 5 bases from V and 8 bases from J, with 21 bases between. This chain's CDR3 is CASSTTATAPTEAFF. CDR3 nucleotides: TGTGCCAGCAGTACGACAGCGACCGCCCCAACCGAAGCTTTCTTT.

The chain links TRBV7-7 to TRBJ2-2, with D uncertain. The germline gives CDR1 SSHAT, CDR2 FNYEAQ (reference sequence). This CDR3 comprises 12 residues. The germline V and J ends were trimmed by 5 bases and 6 bases, with 7 bases remaining between them. CDR3 DNA: TGTGCCAGCAGCCCCCAGGCCGGGGAGCTGTTTTTT. Translation gives CASSPQAGELFF. Complete variable domain (other parts from reference TRBV7-7 and TRBJ2-2): GAGVSQSPRYKVTKRGQDVTLRCDPISSHATLYWYQQALGQGPEFLTYFNYEAQPDKSGLPSDRFSAERPEGSISTLTIQRTEQRDSAMYRCASSPQAGELFFGEGSRLTVL.

The gene calls are TRBV7-9 and TRBJ2-2; TRBD1 is a possible D gene (6 bases). The V end was cut by 3 bases, the J end by 1 base, with 12 bases between. Germline CDR1 reads SEHNR; CDR2 reads FQNEAQ (reference sequence). This CDR3 contains 16 residues. As DNA, the CDR3 is TGTGCCAGCAGCTTTTCCCAACAGGGGAACACCGGGGAGCTGTTTTTT. This sequence encodes CASSFSQQGNTGELFF.